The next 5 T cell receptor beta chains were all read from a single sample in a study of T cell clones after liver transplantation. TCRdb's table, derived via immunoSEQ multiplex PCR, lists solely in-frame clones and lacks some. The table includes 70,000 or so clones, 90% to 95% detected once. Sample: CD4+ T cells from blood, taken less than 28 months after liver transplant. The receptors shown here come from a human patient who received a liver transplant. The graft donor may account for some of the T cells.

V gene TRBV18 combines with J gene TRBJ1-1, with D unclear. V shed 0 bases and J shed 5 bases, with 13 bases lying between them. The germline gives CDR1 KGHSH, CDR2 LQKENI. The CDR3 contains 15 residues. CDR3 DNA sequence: TGTGCCAGCTCACCACCGCGCCCGGGAACGACTGAAGCTTTCTTT. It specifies CASSPPRPGTTEAFF.

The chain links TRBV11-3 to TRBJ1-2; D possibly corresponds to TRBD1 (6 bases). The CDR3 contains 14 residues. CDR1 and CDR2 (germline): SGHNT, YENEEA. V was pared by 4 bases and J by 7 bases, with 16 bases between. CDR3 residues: CASSWGPEGVGYTF. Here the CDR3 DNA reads TGTGCCAGCAGCTGGGGGCCCGAAGGGGTTGGCTACACCTTC.

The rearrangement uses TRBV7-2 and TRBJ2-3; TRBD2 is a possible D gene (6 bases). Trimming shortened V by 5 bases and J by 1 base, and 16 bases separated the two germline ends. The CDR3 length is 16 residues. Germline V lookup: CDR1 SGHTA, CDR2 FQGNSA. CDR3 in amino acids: CASSIGSGGGTDTQYF. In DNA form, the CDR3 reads TGTGCCAGCAGCATAGGTAGCGGAGGGGGCACAGATACGCAGTATTTT.

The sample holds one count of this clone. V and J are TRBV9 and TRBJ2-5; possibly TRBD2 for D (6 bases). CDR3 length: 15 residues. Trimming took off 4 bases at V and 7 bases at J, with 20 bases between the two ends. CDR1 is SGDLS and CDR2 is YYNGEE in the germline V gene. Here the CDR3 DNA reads TGTGCCAGCAGCCCCCGGAGGGAGAGCCCGGTGACCCAGTACTTC. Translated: CASSPRRESPVTQYF.

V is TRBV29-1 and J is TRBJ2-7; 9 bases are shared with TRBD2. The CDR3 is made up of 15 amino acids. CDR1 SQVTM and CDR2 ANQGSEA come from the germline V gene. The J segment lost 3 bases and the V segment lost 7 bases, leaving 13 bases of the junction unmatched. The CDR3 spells CSASTYRTSDYEQYF. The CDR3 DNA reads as TGCAGCGCTTCAACCTATCGGACTAGCGACTACGAGCAGTACTTC.